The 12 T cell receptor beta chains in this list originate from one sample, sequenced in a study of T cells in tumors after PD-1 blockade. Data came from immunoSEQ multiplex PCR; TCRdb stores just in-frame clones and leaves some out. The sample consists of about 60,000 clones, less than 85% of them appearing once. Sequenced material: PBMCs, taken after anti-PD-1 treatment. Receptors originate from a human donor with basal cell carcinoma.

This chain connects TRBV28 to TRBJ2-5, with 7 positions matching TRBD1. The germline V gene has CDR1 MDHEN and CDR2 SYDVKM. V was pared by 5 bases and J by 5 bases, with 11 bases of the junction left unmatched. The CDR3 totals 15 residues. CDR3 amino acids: CASSLPQGIGETQYF. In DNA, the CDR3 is TGTGCCAGCAGTCTCCCACAGGGGATCGGGGAGACCCAGTACTTC. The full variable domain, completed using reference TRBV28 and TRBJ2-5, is DVKVTQSSRYLVKRTGEKVFLECVQDMDHENMFWYRQDPGLGLRLIYFSYDVKMKEKGDIPEGYSVSREKKERFSLILESASTNQTSMYLCASSLPQGIGETQYFGPGTRLLVL.

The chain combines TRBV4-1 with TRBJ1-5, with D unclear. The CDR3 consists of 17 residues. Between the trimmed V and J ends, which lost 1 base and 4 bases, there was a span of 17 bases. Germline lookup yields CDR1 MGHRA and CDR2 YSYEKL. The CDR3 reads CASSQVDMGFSNQPQHF. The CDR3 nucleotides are TGCGCCAGCAGCCAAGTGGATATGGGTTTTTCTAATCAGCCCCAGCATTTT.

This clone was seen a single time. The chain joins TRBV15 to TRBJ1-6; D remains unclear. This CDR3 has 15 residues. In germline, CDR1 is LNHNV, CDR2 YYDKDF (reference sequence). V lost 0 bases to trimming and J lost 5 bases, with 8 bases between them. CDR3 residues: CATSREGLHNSPLHF. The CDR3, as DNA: TGTGCCACCAGCAGAGAAGGCCTCCATAATTCACCCCTCCACTTT.

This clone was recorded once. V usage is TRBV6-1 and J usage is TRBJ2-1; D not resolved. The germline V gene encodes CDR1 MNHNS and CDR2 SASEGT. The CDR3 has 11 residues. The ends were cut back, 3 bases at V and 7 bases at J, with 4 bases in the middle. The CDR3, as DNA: TGTGCCAGCAGTGAGGGGAATGAGCAGTTCTTC. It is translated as CASSEGNEQFF.

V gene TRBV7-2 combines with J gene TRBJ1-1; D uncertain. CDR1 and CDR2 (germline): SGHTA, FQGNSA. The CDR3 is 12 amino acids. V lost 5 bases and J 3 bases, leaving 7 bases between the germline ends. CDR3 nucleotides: TGTGCCAGCAGCCCCTGGGACACTGAAGCTTTCTTT. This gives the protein CASSPWDTEAFF. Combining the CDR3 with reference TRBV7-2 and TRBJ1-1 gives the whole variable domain GAGVSQSPSNKVTEKGKDVELRCDPISGHTALYWYRQSLGQGLEFLIYFQGNSAPDKSGLPSDRFSAERTGGSVSTLTIQRTQQEDSAVYLCASSPWDTEAFFGQGTRLTVV.

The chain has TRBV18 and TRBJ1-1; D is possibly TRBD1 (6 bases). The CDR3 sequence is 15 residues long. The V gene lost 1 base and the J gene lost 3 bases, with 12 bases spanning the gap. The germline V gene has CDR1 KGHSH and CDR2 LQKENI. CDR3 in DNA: TGTGCCAGCTCACCACGGGGAGGGGGGGACACTGAAGCTTTCTTT. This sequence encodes CASSPRGGGDTEAFF.

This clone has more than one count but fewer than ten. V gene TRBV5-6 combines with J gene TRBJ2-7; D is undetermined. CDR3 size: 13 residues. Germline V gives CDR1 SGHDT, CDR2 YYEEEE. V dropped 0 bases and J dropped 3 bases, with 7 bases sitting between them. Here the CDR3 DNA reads TGTGCCAGCAGCTTGGATCGCGTCTACGAGCAGTACTTC. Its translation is CASSLDRVYEQYF.

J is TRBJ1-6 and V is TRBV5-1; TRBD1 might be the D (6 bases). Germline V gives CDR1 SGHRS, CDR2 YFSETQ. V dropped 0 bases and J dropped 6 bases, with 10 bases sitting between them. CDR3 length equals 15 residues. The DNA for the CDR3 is TGCGCCAGCAGCTTGGCCTCGGACAGTAATTCACCCCTCCACTTT. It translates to CASSLASDSNSPLHF.

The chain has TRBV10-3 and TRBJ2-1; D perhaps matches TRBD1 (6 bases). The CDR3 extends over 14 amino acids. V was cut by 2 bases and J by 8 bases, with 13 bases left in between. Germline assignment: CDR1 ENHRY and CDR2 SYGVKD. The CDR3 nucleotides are TGTGCCATCAGTGAGCCCATACAGGGCGATGAGCAGTTCTTC. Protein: CAISEPIQGDEQFF.

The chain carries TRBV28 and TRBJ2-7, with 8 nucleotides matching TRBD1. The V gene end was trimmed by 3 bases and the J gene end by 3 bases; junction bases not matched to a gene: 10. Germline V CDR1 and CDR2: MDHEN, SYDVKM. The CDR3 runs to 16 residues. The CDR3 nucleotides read TGTGCCAGCAGTTTGACAGGGGTGAAGGGGTTCTACGAGCAGTACTTC. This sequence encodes CASSLTGVKGFYEQYF.

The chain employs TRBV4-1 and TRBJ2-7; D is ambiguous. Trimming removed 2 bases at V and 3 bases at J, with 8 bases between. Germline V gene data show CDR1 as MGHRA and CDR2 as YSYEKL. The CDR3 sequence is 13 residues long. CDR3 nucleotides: TGCGCCAGCAGCCAATTGGACGGCTACGAGCAGTACTTC. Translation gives CASSQLDGYEQYF.

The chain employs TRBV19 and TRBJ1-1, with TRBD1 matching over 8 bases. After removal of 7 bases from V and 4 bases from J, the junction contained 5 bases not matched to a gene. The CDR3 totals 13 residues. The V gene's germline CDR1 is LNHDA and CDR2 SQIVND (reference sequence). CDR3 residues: CASIPQGVTEAFF. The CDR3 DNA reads TGTGCCAGTATCCCACAGGGGGTCACTGAAGCTTTCTTT.